There are many counts of the clone carrying this T cell receptor (beta chain). The antigen is not known. The germline V gene has CDR1 SGHAT and CDR2 FQNNGV. CDR3 size: 13 residues. V was clipped by 6 bases and J by 10 bases; unmatched bases: 11. This sample is part of a study of T-cell reconstitution after alpha-beta-depleted transplantation in children. The study, taken as a whole, reports: Several hundred expanded graft clones reportedly gave rise to the alpha-beta T cells present about two months after transplant. Diversity and T-cell counts at one year after transplant derived mostly from new T cells. Some patients' high day-60 TCRbeta diversity was traced to surviving recipient T cells and thymic progenitors.

The TCRbeta library was prepared with unique molecular identifiers. MiXCR, run by TCRdb on the PCR reads, gives a single entry per CDR3 protein. This sample yields about 300,000 distinct CDR3 sequences, of which 10% are seen a single time; around 7.6% belongs to the top ten. The TCR sequence derives from a boy younger than two with acute myeloid leukemia, due to receive a stem cell transplant. The sample was PBMCs, taken before TCRalphabeta/CD19-depleted stem cell transplant. V and J are TRBV11-2 and TRBJ1-1; 7 bases line up with TRBD1. Written as DNA, the CDR3 is TGTGCCAGCAGACTAGGGGCAAGGACAGGAGCTTTCTTT. This sequence encodes CASRLGARTGAFF.